Described below is a single T cell receptor beta chain sequence and its context. The antigen remains undetermined. The data stem from a study of tumor-infiltrating lymphocytes in localized non-small cell lung cancer. Findings and limits, study-wide: Different pieces of the same tissue were used for each assay. Available tissue quantity limited TCR sequencing to a patient subset. Higher tumor T cell infiltration than in uninvolved lung was supported by TCRbeta sequencing.

Repertoires were generated with immunoSEQ multiplex PCR, while TCRdb's copy carries only in-frame clones and drops some. This table has fewer than 7,500 clones, around 60% appearing once. In germline, CDR1 is SNHLY, CDR2 FYNNEI. The germline V and J ends were trimmed by 10 bases and 1 base, with 8 bases remaining between them. CDR3 length equals 11 residues. The chain combines TRBV2 with TRBJ2-7; no clear D. The material sequenced was lung tumor tissue. This sequence originates from a human donor with non-small cell lung cancer. The CDR3 here is CATTSSYEQYF. The CDR3 DNA is TGTGCCACTACCTCGTCCTACGAGCAGTACTTC.